The T cell receptor (beta chain) under discussion was sequenced for a study of blood T cell repertoires in COVID-19. Turning to the study itself: Italy, Spain and the United States were the sources of the convalescent and acute COVID-19 samples.

Only one count was recorded for this clone. Method: immunoSEQ multiplex PCR; TCRdb's copy keeps in-frame clones and lacks some. The sample lists fewer than 300,000 clones, under 90% occurring once. Material: peripheral blood. This receptor was obtained from a young woman with acute or convalescent COVID-19.

As DNA, the CDR3 is TGTGCCACCAGCAGGGATCCGGGAGAGACCCAGTACTTC. Residues: CATSRDPGETQYF. The chain combines TRBV15 with TRBJ2-5; D unresolved. CDR1 and CDR2 (germline): LNHNV, YYDKDF (reference sequence). The CDR3 covers 13 residues. V lost 3 bases and J lost 4, with 9 bases in between.